These 32 T cell receptor beta chains came from one sample sequenced in a study of Ad26.COV2.S vaccination and SARS-CoV-2 variants. Treatment meaning: some 20 received Ad26.COV2.S at low or high dose, single or two shots; a few received placebo; per-sample allocation not given. The study sampled participants on day 63 after the first vaccine or placebo injection. Clones were sequenced by immunoSEQ multiplex PCR, and TCRdb holds only the in-frame ones, with some missing. The repertoire has some 520,000 clones, 87% of them found once; the top ten carry over 10%. Sample: peripheral blood, taken in a trial of Ad26.COV2.S vaccine versus placebo. All receptors derive from a person aged 18-65 years who received the Ad26.COV2.S COVID-19 vaccine or a placebo.

The V and J genes are TRBV2 and TRBJ2-7; TRBD1 matches at 8 bases. The CDR3 is made up of 19 amino acids. CDR1 and CDR2 (germline): SNHLY, FYNNEI. J was trimmed by 3 bases and V by 4 bases; bases with no gene match: 20. DNA for the CDR3: TGTGCCAGCAGTGTCGACAGGGGTTTATTTCTTACGGCGAACTACGAGCAGTACTTC. This sequence encodes CASSVDRGLFLTANYEQYF.

The chain joins TRBV10-2 to TRBJ2-4; 7 positions match TRBD1. The CDR3 has 13 amino acids. CDR1 WSHSY and CDR2 SAAADI come from the germline V gene. V trimming: 6 bases; J trimming: 7 bases; junction bases outside the gene matches: 6. The CDR3 DNA is TGCGCCAGCAGCCCATCACAGGGGAACATTCAGTACTTC. Its protein is CASSPSQGNIQYF.

The V gene is TRBV6-5, the J gene TRBJ2-1; no firm D call. The germline gives CDR1 MNHEY, CDR2 SVGAGI. Deletions cut 0 bases from V and 9 bases from J, with 9 bases between. The CDR3 sequence is 13 residues long. DNA for the CDR3: TGTGCCAGCAGTTACTCAACACGGACTGAGCAGTTCTTC. Translated, it gives CASSYSTRTEQFF.

V and J are TRBV6-2 or TRBV6-3 and TRBJ2-1, with TRBD2 matching 11 bases. V lost 5 bases, J lost 3 bases, and 6 bases stayed unmatched. The CDR3 is 16 residues long. Germline V gives CDR1 MNHEY, CDR2 SVGEGT. Here the CDR3 reads CASSPGTSGDYNEQFF. The CDR3 DNA reads as TGTGCCAGCAGTCCCGGGACTAGCGGCGACTACAATGAGCAGTTCTTC.

This clone came up once. The chain combines TRBV27 with TRBJ1-1; D gene unclear. Trimming took off 0 bases at V and 4 bases at J, with 9 bases between the two ends. The CDR3 is made up of 14 amino acids. In germline, CDR1 is MNHEY, CDR2 SMNVEV (reference sequence). The CDR3 loop is CASSLSVPGTEAFF. CDR3 nucleotides: TGTGCCAGCAGTTTATCGGTACCCGGCACTGAAGCTTTCTTT.

The chain is built from TRBV5-6 and TRBJ1-1; a possible D gene is TRBD1 (6 bases). The germline CDR1 and CDR2 sequences are SGHDT and YYEEEE. Trimming removed 4 bases from V and 1 base from J, with 11 bases in between. The CDR3 sequence is 14 residues long. The CDR3 is CASSVGTPNTEAFF. The CDR3 coding sequence is TGTGCCAGCAGCGTCGGGACACCGAACACTGAAGCTTTCTTT.

J is TRBJ2-2 and V is TRBV5-1; the D gene is possibly TRBD1 (7 bases). Germline V gene lookup returns CDR1 SGHRS and CDR2 YFSETQ. Between the trimmed V and J ends, which lost 7 bases and 5 bases, there was a span of 12 bases. This CDR3 has 13 amino acids. The CDR3 DNA reads TGCGCCAGCTCGCAGGGGGGAACCGGGGAGCTGTTTTTT. It specifies CASSQGGTGELFF.

As to this clone: Other DNA sequences from this sample encode an identical CDR3 as well. The rearrangement joins TRBV27 to TRBJ2-7; no clear D gene. The germline V and J ends were trimmed by 6 bases and 0 bases, with 6 bases remaining between them. Germline V gene data show CDR1 as MNHEY and CDR2 as SMNVEV (reference sequence). The CDR3 is made up of 12 amino acids. The CDR3 protein is CASSSSSYEQYF. As DNA, the CDR3 is TGTGCCAGCAGCTCCAGCTCCTACGAGCAGTACTTC.

The chain combines TRBV7-9 with TRBJ2-3, with D maybe TRBD2 (5 bases). The CDR3 spans 15 residues. Germline lookup yields CDR1 SEHNR and CDR2 FQNEAQ (reference sequence). V was cut by 0 bases and J by 0 bases, with 7 bases left in between. CDR3 amino acids: CASSLARASTDTQYF. In DNA form, the CDR3 reads TGTGCCAGCAGCTTAGCGCGGGCTAGCACAGATACGCAGTATTTT.

The chain joins TRBV9 to TRBJ2-7; 8 positions match TRBD2. The CDR3 contains 12 residues. The V segment lost 7 bases and the J segment 6 bases; nucleotides outside the gene matches: 6. Per germline, CDR1 SGDLS and CDR2 YYNGEE. CDR3 region: CASVQRGGEQYF. The DNA for the CDR3 is TGTGCCAGCGTACAACGGGGGGGCGAGCAGTACTTC.

This clone was seen a single time. The sample has other DNA sequences that encode this CDR3 too. The V gene is TRBV11-3, the J gene TRBJ2-2, with D unclear. Trimming removed 2 bases at V and 1 base at J, with 5 bases between. The CDR3 is 14 residues long. CDR1 is SGHNT, CDR2 YENEEA, per germline. The CDR3: CASSLSGNTGELFF. In DNA form, the CDR3 reads TGTGCCAGCAGCTTATCCGGGAACACCGGGGAGCTGTTTTTT.

The V gene is TRBV27, the J gene TRBJ2-1; 7 positions agree with TRBD1. The CDR3 is made up of 13 amino acids. With 3 bases clipped from V and 6 bases from J, the junction kept 2 bases outside the gene matches. Germline-derived CDR1 and CDR2 are MNHEY and SMNVEV (reference sequence). DNA of the CDR3: TGTGCCAGCAGTTTCGCAGGGGGCAATGAGCAGTTCTTC. It encodes CASSFAGGNEQFF.

The chain has TRBV7-2 and TRBJ2-2; 8 positions agree with TRBD1. With 5 bases clipped from V and 6 bases from J, the junction kept 5 bases outside the gene matches. The CDR3 sequence is 14 residues long. The germline gives CDR1 SGHTA, CDR2 FQGNSA. The CDR3 loop reads CASSIRTGPGELFF. In nucleotides, the CDR3 is TGTGCCAGCAGCATAAGGACAGGGCCCGGGGAGCTGTTTTTT.

The rearrangement uses TRBV6-5 and TRBJ1-5; no clear D gene. In germline, CDR1 is MNHEY, CDR2 SVGAGI. The V end was cut by 2 bases, the J end by 0 bases, with 11 bases between. This CDR3 spans 16 amino acids. The DNA for the CDR3 is TGTGCCAGCAGTTACACCGACCGCGATAGCAATCAGCCCCAGCATTTT. Its translation is CASSYTDRDSNQPQHF.

The chain is built from TRBV4-1 and TRBJ2-5; D is unresolved. The CDR3 covers 16 residues. The V and J ends lost 1 base and 5 bases respectively, with 17 bases between them. Germline-derived CDR1 and CDR2 are MGHRA and YSYEKL. DNA of the CDR3: TGCGCCAGCAGCCAAGGAGGTATAGGGCTCGGGGAGACCCAGTACTTC. Translated, it gives CASSQGGIGLGETQYF.

The J gene is TRBJ2-2, the V gene TRBV6-4; 12 nucleotides align to TRBD1. This CDR3 is built from 15 residues. V trimming: 7 bases; J trimming: 6 bases; junction bases outside the gene matches: 6. Germline CDR1 MRHNA, CDR2 SNTAGT. The chain's CDR3 is CASTPGQGASGELFF. The CDR3 DNA sequence: TGTGCCAGCACCCCGGGACAGGGGGCGTCCGGGGAGCTGTTTTTT.

This sequence joins TRBV7-2 and TRBJ2-7; 7 nucleotides agree with TRBD2. The V segment lost 1 base and the J segment 2 bases; nucleotides outside the gene matches: 5. Germline V CDR1 and CDR2: SGHTA, FQGNSA. The CDR3 loop spans 15 amino acids. Here the CDR3 reads CASSLVGTNPYEQYF. The CDR3 nucleotides read TGTGCCAGCAGCTTAGTGGGGACTAATCCCTACGAGCAGTACTTC.

This sequence joins TRBV29-1 and TRBJ1-5, with D perhaps matching TRBD1 (5 bases). CDR3 length: 13 amino acids. Germline CDR1 reads SQVTM; CDR2 reads ANQGSEA. Trimming took off 4 bases at V and 4 bases at J, with 11 bases between the two ends. The CDR3 bases are TGCAGCGTTGCGGACAAGGTAAATCAGCCCCAGCATTTT. This translates into CSVADKVNQPQHF.

The gene calls are TRBV4-2 and TRBJ2-6; D remains ambiguous. Germline V gives CDR1 LGHNA, CDR2 YNFKEQ. V lost 5 bases to trimming and J lost 4 bases, with 9 bases between them. The CDR3 sequence is 14 residues long. CDR3 in amino acids: CASSRTSGANVLTF. The CDR3 nucleotides read TGTGCCAGCAGCAGGACCTCCGGGGCCAACGTCCTGACTTTC.

This clone showed up just once. V gene TRBV21-1 combines with J gene TRBJ1-1. TRBV21-1 represents a pseudogene. This CDR3 comprises 13 residues. The CDR3 bases are TGTGCCAGCAGCCTTACCCTGAACACTGAAGCTTTCTTT. Translating it yields CASSLTLNTEAFF.

The chain employs TRBV7-2 and TRBJ2-7, with D perhaps TRBD2 (5 bases). The CDR3 loop spans 15 amino acids. In germline, CDR1 is SGHTA, CDR2 FQGNSA. Trimming left V 4 bases short and J 6 bases short, with 19 bases between. The CDR3 loop reads CASSSRAMRRTEQYF. In nucleotides, the CDR3 is TGTGCCAGCAGCTCCCGGGCAATGAGGAGGACCGAGCAGTACTTC.

This rearrangement joins TRBV28 to TRBJ2-3, with 7 bases fitting TRBD1. Germline values: CDR1 MDHEN, CDR2 SYDVKM. The V and J ends lost 4 bases and 6 bases, in that order; junction bases with no gene match: 13. The CDR3 contains 16 residues. The CDR3 region is CASSSRQGPRRDTQYF. The CDR3 coding sequence is TGTGCCAGCAGTTCCCGACAGGGACCTAGGAGGGATACGCAGTATTTT.

This rearrangement joins TRBV27 to TRBJ2-1, with D unclear. CDR3 length: 15 residues. The germline V gene has CDR1 MNHEY and CDR2 SMNVEV (reference sequence). V lost 5 bases and J lost 0, with 11 bases in between. The CDR3 loop reads CASSRADSSYNEQFF. The CDR3 DNA sequence: TGTGCCAGCAGTCGCGCGGATAGCTCCTACAATGAGCAGTTCTTC.

This clone occurred a few times. This chain links TRBV5-8 with TRBJ1-5; maybe TRBD1 (5 bases). Trimming cost V 1 base and J 7 bases, with 18 bases left between them. The CDR3 covers 16 residues. CDR1 is SGHTS and CDR2 is YDEGEE in the germline V gene. CDR3 DNA: TGTGCCAGCAGCTTGTTAGGGGCCTCGGGGGGGCAGCCCCAGCATTTT. Translating it yields CASSLLGASGGQPQHF.

The rearrangement joins TRBV5-1 to TRBJ1-3; D not resolved. V was cut by 7 bases and J by 3 bases, with 8 bases left in between. This CDR3 is built from 12 residues. Germline loops: CDR1 SGHRS, CDR2 YFSETQ. The CDR3 sequence is CASSPDGNTIYF. DNA for the CDR3: TGCGCCAGCTCGCCCGATGGAAACACCATATATTTT.

Note on this clone: Germline is not matched at one junction end, which may reflect a read error. This chain uses TRBV2 with TRBJ2-1, with TRBD2 matching over 8 bases. Germline assignment: CDR1 SNHLY and CDR2 FYNNEI. The CDR3 is 12 amino acids. The CDR3: CASSEAGVEQFF. For the CDR3, the DNA is TGTGCCAGCAGCGAAGCGGGAGTTGAGCAGTTCTTC.

This sequence joins TRBV18 and TRBJ1-1; 7 bases map to TRBD1. V lost 2 bases to trimming and J lost 1 base; unmatched junction nucleotides: 4. Germline V CDR1 and CDR2: KGHSH, LQKENI. The CDR3 covers 15 residues. The CDR3 DNA follows: TGTGCCAGCTCACCAACGACAGGGCAGAACACTGAAGCTTTCTTT. This translates into CASSPTTGQNTEAFF.

This chain links TRBV5-1 with TRBJ2-5, with TRBD1 identical over 8 bases. The length of the CDR3 is 16 residues. V was clipped by 2 bases and J by 2 bases; unmatched bases: 8. The V gene's germline CDR1 is SGHRS and CDR2 YFSETQ. The CDR3 DNA follows: TGCGCCAGCAGCTTAGGACAGGGCAGCCCTCAAGAGACCCAGTACTTC. Amino acids: CASSLGQGSPQETQYF.

The V call is TRBV4-1, the J call TRBJ2-1, with 9 bases matching TRBD2. V lost 0 bases to trimming and J lost 2 bases; unmatched junction nucleotides: 8. The CDR3 runs 18 residues. Germline V gene sequence: CDR1 MGHRA, CDR2 YSYEKL. The DNA of the CDR3 is TGCGCCAGCAGCCAAGAATTGCTAGCGGGGACCCCCTACAATGAGCAGTTCTTC. This codes for CASSQELLAGTPYNEQFF.

The rearrangement joins TRBV3-1 (or the pseudogene TRBV3-2) to TRBJ2-3; the D gene could be TRBD1 or TRBD2 (5 bases each). Trimming shortened V by 2 bases and J by 2 bases, and 11 bases separated the two germline ends. From germline, CDR1 is LGHDT and CDR2 YNNKEL (reference sequence). The CDR3 length is 15 residues. The CDR3: CASSQPGAHTDTQYF. The CDR3 DNA follows: TGTGCCAGCAGCCAACCCGGGGCTCACACAGATACGCAGTATTTT.

The chain couples TRBV3-1 (or the pseudogene TRBV3-2) to TRBJ1-2, with 7 positions matching TRBD1. The CDR3 has 13 amino acids. V was pared by 5 bases and J by 8 bases, with 8 bases of the junction left unmatched. The germline gives CDR1 LGHDT, CDR2 YNNKEL (reference sequence). For the CDR3, the DNA is TGTGCCAGCAGCGCCAGGGACAGCGAAGGCTACACCTTC. Translated, it gives CASSARDSEGYTF.

V is TRBV6-2 or TRBV6-3 and J is TRBJ2-7; D not certain. The germline V gene has CDR1 MNHEY and CDR2 SVGEGT. V dropped 4 bases and J dropped 5 bases, with 6 bases sitting between them. This CDR3 is built from 11 residues. The CDR3 region is CASSSTDEQYF. Written as DNA, the CDR3 is TGTGCCAGCAGTTCCACGGACGAGCAGTACTTC.